The next 27 T cell receptor beta chains were all read from a single sample in a study of OX40 agonist ivuxolimab in advanced cancers. The repertoire was sequenced with immunoSEQ multiplex PCR; TCRdb's copy has only in-frame clones and lacks some. The sample carries around 17,000 clones, about 80% recorded once. Material: CD4+ or CD8+ T cells sorted from blood, obtained in a trial of the OX40 agonist ivuxolimab. These receptors came from an adult with an advanced solid tumor such as melanoma, head and neck, liver or kidney cancer.

This clone appeared a few times. The V call is TRBV5-5, the J call TRBJ2-5; either TRBD1 or TRBD2 may supply D (5 bases each). Trimming removed 1 base from V and 4 bases from J, with 23 bases in between. The CDR3 has 18 amino acids. Germline CDR1 is SGHKS and CDR2 is YYEKEE (reference sequence). The CDR3 DNA reads as TGTGCCAGCAGCTTGATTAGGGACCCCACCATCTTCAGAGAGACCCAGTACTTC. Residues: CASSLIRDPTIFRETQYF.

V usage is TRBV27 and J usage is TRBJ2-7, with 9 bases aligning to TRBD2. Looked up from germline, CDR1 is MNHEY and CDR2 is SMNVEV (reference sequence). The CDR3 totals 14 residues. J gave up 7 bases and V 4 bases, and 8 bases lay outside the gene matches. The CDR3 here is CASSSLAGVEEQYF. CDR3 sequence (DNA): TGTGCCAGCAGTTCTTTAGCGGGAGTCGAAGAGCAGTACTTC.

The V and J genes are TRBV4-3 and TRBJ2-4, with D perhaps TRBD1 (5 bases). CDR1 and CDR2 (germline): LGHNA, YSLEER. Between the trimmed V and J ends, which lost 0 bases and 4 bases, there was a span of 16 bases. The CDR3 runs to 17 residues. CDR3 DNA: TGCGCCAGCAGCCAAGACGGAGTGGGGCAGGGAAAAAACATTCAGTACTTC. Amino acid sequence: CASSQDGVGQGKNIQYF.

The rearrangement links TRBV27 to TRBJ1-6; the D gene is possibly TRBD1 (5 bases). V lost 3 bases to trimming and J lost 10 bases, with 22 bases between them. This CDR3 contains 17 residues. CDR1 and CDR2 (germline): MNHEY, SMNVEV (reference sequence). The CDR3 DNA reads as TGTGCCAGCAGTTTGGACCCTCCGGGGGGGGTAGGCTCACCCCTCCACTTT. Protein product: CASSLDPPGGVGSPLHF.

The V and J genes are TRBV6-5 and TRBJ1-1; tentatively, D is TRBD1 (5 bases). The CDR3 loop spans 15 amino acids. Germline V CDR1 and CDR2: MNHEY, SVGAGI. V dropped 1 base and J dropped 3 bases, with 12 bases sitting between them. DNA of the CDR3: TGTGCCAGCAGTTACTGGGCCGCGGGGGACACTGAAGCTTTCTTT. This gives the protein CASSYWAAGDTEAFF.

The V call is TRBV9, the J call TRBJ2-7; D might be TRBD1 or TRBD2, each matching 5 bases. V was cut by 4 bases and J by 6 bases, with 14 bases left in between. Germline loops: CDR1 SGDLS, CDR2 YYNGEE. The CDR3 is made up of 13 amino acids. The CDR3 nucleotides read TGTGCCAGCAGCTCGTTTGAGGGACGCGAGCAGTACTTC. Its protein is CASSSFEGREQYF.

This chain connects TRBV6-6 to TRBJ1-1, with a weak D call TRBD1 (5 bases). Germline CDR1 and CDR2: MNHNY and SVGAGI (reference sequence). The CDR3 is 12 amino acids. The CDR3 DNA reads TGTGCGTACCGGGGCTCCGGCACTGAAGCTTTCTTT. As protein: CAYRGSGTEAFF.

This clone was seen only once. The rearrangement links TRBV19 to TRBJ2-1, with D perhaps TRBD2 (5 bases). CDR1 and CDR2 (germline): LNHDA, SQIVND (reference sequence). This CDR3 has 13 amino acids. The V end lost 1 base, the J end lost 6 bases, and 7 bases lay between the germline ends. The CDR3 here is CASSIASFNEQFF. The DNA for the CDR3 is TGTGCCAGTAGTATAGCTAGCTTCAATGAGCAGTTCTTC. Full variable domain (rest looked up from reference TRBV19 and TRBJ2-1): DGGITQSPKYLFRKEGQNVTLSCEQNLNHDAMYWYRQDPGQGLRLIYYSQIVNDFQKGDIAEGYSVSREKKESFPLTVTSAQKNPTAFYLCASSIASFNEQFFGPGTRLTVL.

This clone was counted a few times. J is TRBJ2-7 and V is TRBV13, with D perhaps TRBD2 (5 bases). Germline V lookup: CDR1 PRHDT, CDR2 FYEKMQ (reference sequence). The CDR3 has 11 residues. V was shortened by 8 bases and J by 3 bases, with 8 bases between the two germline ends. The CDR3 sequence: CASSAGYEQYF. The DNA for the CDR3 is TGTGCCAGCTCGGCGGGCTACGAGCAGTACTTC.

This clone appeared a few times. The rearrangement uses TRBV6-1 and TRBJ2-7; 8 positions agree with TRBD1. Germline lookup yields CDR1 MNHNS and CDR2 SASEGT. Losses at the gene ends were 9 bases for V and 3 bases for J; bases not matched to a gene: 1. The CDR3 covers 11 residues. The CDR3 region has the DNA TGTGCCAGTGGACAGGGCTACGAGCAGTACTTC. This sequence encodes CASGQGYEQYF.

This clone was observed a few times. The chain is built from TRBV9 and TRBJ2-3; D is possibly TRBD2 (5 bases). CDR1 and CDR2 from the germline V gene are SGDLS and YYNGEE. V lost 0 bases and J 7 bases, leaving 9 bases between the germline ends. The CDR3 length is 13 residues. CDR3 DNA: TGTGCCAGCAGCGTAGGGACTCCCAATACGCAGTATTTT. Protein: CASSVGTPNTQYF.

This sequence joins TRBV7-3 and TRBJ2-7; D gene uncertain. This CDR3 region has 15 residues. Germline assignment: CDR1 SGHTA and CDR2 FQGTGA. V was cut by 0 bases and J by 5 bases, with 14 bases left in between. The CDR3 here is CASSLTGSAMNEQYF. DNA for the CDR3: TGTGCCAGCAGCTTAACGGGATCAGCAATGAACGAGCAGTACTTC.

V is TRBV7-9 and J is TRBJ1-5; perhaps TRBD1 as D (5 bases). The CDR3 covers 12 residues. With 6 bases removed from V and 4 bases from J, the gap between germline ends came to 7 bases. CDR1 is SEHNR and CDR2 is FQNEAQ in the germline V gene (reference sequence). CDR3 nucleotide sequence: TGTGCCAGCAGTTCAGGGAATCAGCCCCAGCATTTT. It specifies CASSSGNQPQHF.

This clone was seen once. The genes are TRBV27 and TRBJ1-1; TRBD1 aligns across 8 bases. This CDR3 region has 14 residues. The germline V gene encodes CDR1 MNHEY and CDR2 SMNVEV (reference sequence). With 4 bases clipped from V and 2 bases from J, the junction kept 3 bases outside the gene matches. CDR3 in amino acids: CASSWTGTNTEAFF. The CDR3, as DNA: TGTGCCAGCAGTTGGACAGGGACCAACACTGAAGCTTTCTTT.

The chain is built from TRBV9 and TRBJ1-4; the match to TRBD1 covers 7 bases. Germline V lookup: CDR1 SGDLS, CDR2 YYNGEE. V shed 4 bases, J shed 3 bases, and the junction held 3 bases outside the gene matches. This CDR3 region has 14 residues. CDR3 sequence (DNA): TGTGCCAGCAGCCCAGGGGGGGCTAATGAAAAACTGTTTTTT. Protein: CASSPGGANEKLFF.

CDR3: CASRWTGVDTEAFF. CDR3 sequence (DNA): TGTGCCAGCAGGTGGACAGGGGTTGATACTGAAGCTTTCTTT. The chain combines TRBV6-5 with TRBJ1-1, with TRBD1 identical over 9 bases. V dropped 6 bases and J dropped 5; count of bases not matched to a gene: 7. In germline, CDR1 is MNHEY, CDR2 SVGAGI. The CDR3 contains 14 residues.

The rearrangement uses TRBV28 and TRBJ2-5, with TRBD2 identical over 9 bases. This CDR3 comprises 15 residues. The germline gives CDR1 MDHEN, CDR2 SYDVKM. V dropped 3 bases and J dropped 5; count of bases not matched to a gene: 7. The chain's CDR3 is CASSFRLAGTETQYF. CDR3 in DNA: TGTGCCAGCAGTTTCAGGCTAGCGGGGACCGAGACCCAGTACTTC.

The chain carries TRBV5-1 and TRBJ1-1; D is perhaps TRBD1 (5 bases). The CDR3 extends over 11 amino acids. Trimming cost V 4 bases and J 4 bases, with 5 bases left between them. Per the germline V gene, CDR1 is SGHRS and CDR2 is YFSETQ. In nucleotides, the CDR3 is TGCGCCAGCAGCGACAGCACTGAAGCTTTCTTT. Translating it yields CASSDSTEAFF.

The V and J genes are TRBV11-2 and TRBJ1-2, with D possibly being TRBD1 (5 bases). The CDR3 is 14 amino acids. Germline CDR1 is SGHAT and CDR2 is FQNNGV. V was trimmed by 5 bases and J by 7 bases, leaving 17 bases between them. Here the CDR3 DNA reads TGTGCCAGCAGCCCATTAGGCCTCGGGGGTGGCTACACCTTC. Its translation is CASSPLGLGGGYTF.

This sequence joins TRBV9 and TRBJ2-7, with D possibly TRBD2 on 6 matching bases. This CDR3 contains 12 residues. Germline V gene sequence: CDR1 SGDLS, CDR2 YYNGEE. Trimming removed 2 bases from V and 6 bases from J, with 9 bases in between. The DNA for the CDR3 is TGTGCCAGCAGCGTTAATAGCGGCGAGCAGTACTTC. This codes for CASSVNSGEQYF.

Here the CDR3 DNA reads TGTGCCAGCAGCGTAGGACCGGGTTACACTGAAGCTTTCTTT. Translating it yields CASSVGPGYTEAFF. The J gene is TRBJ1-1, the V gene TRBV9; D gene ambiguous. The V and J ends lost 0 bases and 3 bases respectively, with 9 bases between them. The CDR3 sequence is 14 residues long. The germline gives CDR1 SGDLS, CDR2 YYNGEE.

This rearrangement joins TRBV5-6 to TRBJ2-2; TRBD1 matches at 9 bases. Germline lookup yields CDR1 SGHDT and CDR2 YYEEEE. J was trimmed by 6 bases and V by 2 bases; bases with no gene match: 8. The CDR3 is 16 residues long. CDR3 sequence (DNA): TGTGCCAGCAGCTTACAGGGGGCAATCTTAGCCGGGGAGCTGTTTTTT. Its protein product is CASSLQGAILAGELFF.

The chain carries TRBV10-3 and TRBJ2-5; tentatively, D is TRBD1 (5 bases). Matching the DNA end better, TRBJ2-7 makes the J call doubtful. Germline loops: CDR1 ENHRY, CDR2 SYGVKD. This CDR3 is 16 amino acids long. In DNA form, the CDR3 reads TGTGCCATCAGTGAATTCAGGGTGAAAGAGACCTACGAGCAGTACTTC. Residues: CAISEFRVKETYEQYF.

V gene TRBV7-3 combines with J gene TRBJ2-3; 9 bases match TRBD1. The germline V gene encodes CDR1 SGHTA and CDR2 FQGTGA. The CDR3 consists of 14 residues. The ends lost 5 bases at V and 7 bases at J; junction bases unmatched: 7. This CDR3 reads CASSLTGGSYTQYF. In DNA, the CDR3 is TGTGCCAGCAGCCTGACAGGGGGTAGTTATACGCAGTATTTT.

V usage is TRBV2 and J usage is TRBJ2-7; 8 bases match TRBD2. The CDR3 is 14 residues long. Looked up from germline, CDR1 is SNHLY and CDR2 is FYNNEI. V lost 4 bases and J lost 0; bases outside the gene matches: 2. The CDR3: CASSGSGSSYEQYF. The DNA for the CDR3 is TGTGCCAGCAGTGGGAGCGGGAGCTCCTACGAGCAGTACTTC.

The chain joins TRBV7-9 to TRBJ2-1; D is perhaps TRBD1 (6 bases). The CDR3 extends over 15 amino acids. The V gene lost 5 bases and the J gene lost 2 bases, with 13 bases spanning the gap. The germline CDR1 and CDR2 sequences are SEHNR and FQNEAQ (reference sequence). The CDR3 DNA reads as TGTGCCAGCAGCGACCGGGACACCACCTACAATGAGCAGTTCTTC. This encodes CASSDRDTTYNEQFF. The whole variable domain, remainder taken from reference TRBV7-9 and TRBJ2-1, is DTGVSQNPRHKITKRGQNVTFRCDPISEHNRLYWYRQTLGQGPEFLTYFQNEAQLEKSRLLSDRFSAERPKGSFSTLEIQRTEQGDSAMYLCASSDRDTTYNEQFFGPGTRLTVL.

The chain carries TRBV6-9 and TRBJ2-3, with TRBD2 as a possible D gene (5 bases). Trimming left V 5 bases short and J 7 bases short, with 13 bases between. Germline V gene sequence: CDR1 MNHGY, CDR2 SVAAGI. This CDR3 comprises 13 residues. In DNA form, the CDR3 reads TGTGCCAGCAGTCCCCCGGGATCTAATACGCAGTATTTT. This codes for CASSPPGSNTQYF.